The 12 T cell receptor beta chains below all came from one sample that was sequenced in a study of cytomegalovirus exposure and HLA in healthy donors. Use of 60 Vbeta and 13 Jbeta primers characterized the PCR. Produced via immunoSEQ multiplex PCR; TCRdb's table is partial and in-frame only. Among about 75,000 clones, roughly 88% were seen once, and the ten largest hold approximately 17%. The material sequenced was PBMCs. All receptors derive from a man between 65 and 85 years old in good health and CMV-seropositive.

The V gene is TRBV29-1, the J gene TRBJ1-3; TRBD1 agrees at 8 bases. The CDR3 loop spans 14 amino acids. V lost 4 bases, J lost 0 bases, and 2 bases stayed unmatched. Germline V gene data show CDR1 as SQVTM and CDR2 as ANQGSEA. CDR3 protein: CSVATGVSGNTIYF. Written as DNA, the CDR3 is TGCAGCGTTGCGACAGGGGTCTCTGGAAACACCATATATTTT.

This chain links TRBV28 with TRBJ2-5; 7 bases line up with TRBD2. The CDR3 has 15 amino acids. Germline V gives CDR1 MDHEN, CDR2 SYDVKM. The J segment lost 0 bases and the V segment lost 5 bases, leaving 6 bases of the junction unmatched. This CDR3 reads CASSKIGTNQETQYF. CDR3 nucleotide sequence: TGTGCCAGCAGTAAAATCGGGACTAACCAAGAGACCCAGTACTTC.

The genes are TRBV6-1 and TRBJ2-7, with D maybe TRBD1 (5 bases). The CDR3 consists of 13 residues. The V and J ends lost 7 bases and 3 bases respectively, with 13 bases between them. Germline V gene data show CDR1 as MNHNS and CDR2 as SASEGT. CDR3 DNA sequence: TGTGCCAGCAAGGGGCCAGGGAACTACGAGCAGTACTTC. This sequence encodes CASKGPGNYEQYF.

The rearrangement joins TRBV7-9 to TRBJ2-4; 8 bases match TRBD2. Losses at the gene ends were 4 bases for V and 0 bases for J; bases not matched to a gene: 5. The CDR3 runs to 16 residues. Germline V gives CDR1 SEHNR, CDR2 FQNEAQ (reference sequence). The CDR3 loop reads CASSSGGGLAKNIQYF. For the CDR3, the DNA is TGTGCCAGCAGCTCCGGGGGGGGGTTAGCCAAAAACATTCAGTACTTC.

The J gene is TRBJ2-5, the V gene TRBV5-1, with TRBD1 as a possible D gene (5 bases). With 0 bases removed from V and 3 bases from J, the gap between germline ends came to 9 bases. The germline V gene encodes CDR1 SGHRS and CDR2 YFSETQ. The length of the CDR3 is 14 residues. The CDR3 spells CASSLGQGKETQYF. The CDR3 nucleotides are TGCGCCAGCAGCTTGGGCCAGGGAAAAGAGACCCAGTACTTC. Supplemented by reference TRBV5-1 and TRBJ2-5, the full variable domain reads KAGVTQTPRYLIKTRGQQVTLSCSPISGHRSVSWYQQTPGQGLQFLFEYFSETQRNKGNFPGRFSGRQFSNSRSEMNVSTLELGDSALYLCASSLGQGKETQYFGPGTRLLVL.

The chain's CDR3 is CASSLGQGGPYEQYF. CDR3 DNA sequence: TGCGCCAGCAGCTTGGGGCAGGGGGGCCCCTACGAGCAGTACTTC. V usage is TRBV5-1 and J usage is TRBJ2-7, with a possible D match to TRBD1 (7 bases). CDR3 size: 15 residues. From germline, CDR1 is SGHRS and CDR2 YFSETQ. The germline V and J ends were trimmed by 0 bases and 2 bases, with 12 bases remaining between them.

The V gene is TRBV5-6, the J gene TRBJ2-7; 11 nucleotides align to TRBD2. Losses at the gene ends were 0 bases for V and 2 bases for J; bases not matched to a gene: 4. The CDR3 runs to 16 residues. Germline V gene sequence: CDR1 SGHDT, CDR2 YYEEEE. The CDR3 region is CASSLVLAGGPYEQYF. Here the CDR3 DNA reads TGTGCCAGCAGCTTGGTCTTAGCGGGGGGGCCCTACGAGCAGTACTTC.

The V call is TRBV10-1, the J call TRBJ1-2; TRBD1 matches 7 bases. Losses at the gene ends were 3 bases for V and 6 bases for J; bases not matched to a gene: 4. The CDR3 extends over 13 amino acids. CDR1 is WNHNN and CDR2 is SYGVQD in the germline V gene (reference sequence). The CDR3 DNA reads TGCGCCAGCAGTGATCGACAGGGAAATGGCTACACCTTC. Protein product: CASSDRQGNGYTF.

The chain uses TRBV7-2 and TRBJ2-5, with D tentatively TRBD2 (5 bases). The J call may be mistaken, given a closer DNA end match to TRBJ2-7. The CDR3 covers 14 residues. Germline lookup yields CDR1 SGHTA and CDR2 FQGNSA. The CDR3: CASRPVGGSYEQYF. Written as DNA, the CDR3 is TGTGCCAGCAGACCAGTTGGAGGATCCTACGAGCAGTACTTC.

This chain's CDR3 is CASSLSQGRVDEQYF. The CDR3 nucleotides read TGTGCCAGCTCACTTTCCCAGGGTAGGGTCGACGAGCAGTACTTC. The chain uses TRBV18 and TRBJ2-7; D possibly corresponds to TRBD1 (5 bases). The CDR3 is 15 residues long. CDR1 KGHSH and CDR2 LQKENI come from the germline V gene. V gave up 4 bases and J gave up 5 bases, with 18 bases separating them.

The sample holds one count of this clone. The chain combines TRBV30 with TRBJ2-2; tentatively, D is TRBD2 (5 bases). Between the trimmed V and J ends, which lost 4 bases and 6 bases, there was a span of 12 bases. The germline V gene encodes CDR1 GTSNPN and CDR2 SVGIG (reference sequence). The CDR3 runs 13 residues. The CDR3 coding sequence is TGTGCCTGGAACGTTGAGGGTGCCGGGGAGCTGTTTTTT. Its translation: CAWNVEGAGELFF.

This clone was seen only once. This chain joins TRBV5-1 and TRBJ1-4, with 8 bases fitting TRBD1. This CDR3 spans 15 amino acids. Trimming at V came to 0 bases and at J to 8 bases, leaving 6 bases not matched to a gene. In germline, CDR1 is SGHRS, CDR2 YFSETQ. The CDR3 reads CASSLGTGPGEKLFF. DNA of the CDR3: TGCGCCAGCAGCTTGGGGACAGGGCCAGGGGAAAAACTGTTTTTT.